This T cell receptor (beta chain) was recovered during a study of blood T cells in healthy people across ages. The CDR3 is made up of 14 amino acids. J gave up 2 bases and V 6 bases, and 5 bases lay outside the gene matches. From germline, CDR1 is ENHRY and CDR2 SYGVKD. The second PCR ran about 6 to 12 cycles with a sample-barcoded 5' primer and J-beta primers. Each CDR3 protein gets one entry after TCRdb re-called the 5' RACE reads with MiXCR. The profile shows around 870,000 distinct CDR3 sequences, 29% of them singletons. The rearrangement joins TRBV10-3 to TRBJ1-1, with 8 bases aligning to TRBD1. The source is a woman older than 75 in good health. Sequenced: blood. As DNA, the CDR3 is TGTGCCATCAGAGGACAGGGCGAAAACACTGAAGCTTTCTTT. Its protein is CAIRGQGENTEAFF.